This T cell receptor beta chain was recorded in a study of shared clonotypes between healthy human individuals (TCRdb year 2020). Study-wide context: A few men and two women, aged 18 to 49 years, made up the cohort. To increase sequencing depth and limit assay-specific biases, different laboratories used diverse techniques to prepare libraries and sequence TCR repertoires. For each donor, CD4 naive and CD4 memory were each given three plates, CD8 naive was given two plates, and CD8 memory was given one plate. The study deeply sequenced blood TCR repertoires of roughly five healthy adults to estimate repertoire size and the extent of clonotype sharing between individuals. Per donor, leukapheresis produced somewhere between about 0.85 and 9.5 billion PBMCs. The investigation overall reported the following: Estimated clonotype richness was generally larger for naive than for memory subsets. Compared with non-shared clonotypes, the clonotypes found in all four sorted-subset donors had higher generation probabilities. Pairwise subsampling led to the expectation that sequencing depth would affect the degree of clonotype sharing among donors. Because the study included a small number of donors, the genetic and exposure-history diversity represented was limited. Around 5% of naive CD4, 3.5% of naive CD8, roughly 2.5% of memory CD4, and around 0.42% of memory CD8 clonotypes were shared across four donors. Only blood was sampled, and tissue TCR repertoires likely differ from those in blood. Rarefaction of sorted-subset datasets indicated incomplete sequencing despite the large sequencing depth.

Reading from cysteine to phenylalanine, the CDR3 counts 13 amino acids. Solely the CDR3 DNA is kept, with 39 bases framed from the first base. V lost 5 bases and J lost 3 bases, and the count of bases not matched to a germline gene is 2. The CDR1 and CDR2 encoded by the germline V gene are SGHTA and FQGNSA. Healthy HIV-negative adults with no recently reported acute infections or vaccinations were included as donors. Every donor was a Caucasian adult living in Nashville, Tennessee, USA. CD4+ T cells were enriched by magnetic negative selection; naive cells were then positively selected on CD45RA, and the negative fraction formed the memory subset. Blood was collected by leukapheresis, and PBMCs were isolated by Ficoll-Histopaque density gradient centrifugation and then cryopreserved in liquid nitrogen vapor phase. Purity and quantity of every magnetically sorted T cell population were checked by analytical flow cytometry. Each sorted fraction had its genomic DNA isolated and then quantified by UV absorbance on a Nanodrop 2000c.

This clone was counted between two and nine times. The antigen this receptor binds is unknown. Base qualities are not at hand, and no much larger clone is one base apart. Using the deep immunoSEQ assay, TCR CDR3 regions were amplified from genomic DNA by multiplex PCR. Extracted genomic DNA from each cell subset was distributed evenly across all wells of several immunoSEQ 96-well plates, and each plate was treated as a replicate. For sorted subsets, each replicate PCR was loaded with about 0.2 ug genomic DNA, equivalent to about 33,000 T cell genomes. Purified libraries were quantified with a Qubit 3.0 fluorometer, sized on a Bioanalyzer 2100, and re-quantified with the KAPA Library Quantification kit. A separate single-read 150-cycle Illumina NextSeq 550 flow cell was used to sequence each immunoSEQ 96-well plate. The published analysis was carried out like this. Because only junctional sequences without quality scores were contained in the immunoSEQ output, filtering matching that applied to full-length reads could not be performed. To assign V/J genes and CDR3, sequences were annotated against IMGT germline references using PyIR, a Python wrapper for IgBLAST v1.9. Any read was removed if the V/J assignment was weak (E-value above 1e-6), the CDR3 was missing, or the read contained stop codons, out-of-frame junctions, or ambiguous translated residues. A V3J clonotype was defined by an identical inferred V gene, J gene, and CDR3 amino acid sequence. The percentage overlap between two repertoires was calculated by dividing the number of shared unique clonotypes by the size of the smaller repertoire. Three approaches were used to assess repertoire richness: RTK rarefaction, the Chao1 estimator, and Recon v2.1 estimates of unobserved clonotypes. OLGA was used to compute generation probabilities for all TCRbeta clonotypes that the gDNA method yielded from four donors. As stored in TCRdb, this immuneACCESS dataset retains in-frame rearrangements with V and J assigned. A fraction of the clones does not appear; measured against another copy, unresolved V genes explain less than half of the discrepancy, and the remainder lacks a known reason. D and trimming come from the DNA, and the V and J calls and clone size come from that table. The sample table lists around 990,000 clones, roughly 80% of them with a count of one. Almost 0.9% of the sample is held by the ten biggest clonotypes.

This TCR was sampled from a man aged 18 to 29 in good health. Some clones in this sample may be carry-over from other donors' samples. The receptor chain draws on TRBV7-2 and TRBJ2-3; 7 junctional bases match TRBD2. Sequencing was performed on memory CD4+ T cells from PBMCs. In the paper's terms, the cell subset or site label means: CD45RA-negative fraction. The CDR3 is CASSPGGTDTQYF. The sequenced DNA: TGTGCCAGCAGCCCCGGGGGGACAGATACGCAGTATTTT.